This T cell receptor (beta chain) was captured by sequencing in a study of T cells expressing NK-cell markers. Points from the study as a whole: Whether expanded NKG2C+ T cell clones were HCMV-specific remained unclear.

TCRdb re-called the 5' RACE reads, yielding one record per CDR3 amino acid sequence without DNA. The sample's table shows 300,000 to 500,000 distinct CDR3 sequences. A word on this clonotype: Its target is unknown.

Sequencing was done on a sample of blood T cells: a sorted CD56 or NKG2C T cell subset, CD4+ or CD8+ T cells, or bulk PBMC T cells (not recorded which). This receptor was identified in a woman in her 50s in good health.

CDR3 amino acids: CASSLDLGQQNTEAFF. The J gene is TRBJ1-1, the V gene TRBV11-3; no DNA is available, so the TRBD1 call from TCRdb remains unchecked. The CDR3 totals 16 residues. Germline CDR1 reads SGHNT; CDR2 reads YENEEA.